The clone carrying this T cell receptor beta chain has ten or more counts. The antigen remains unidentified. Quantitative 5'-RACE with molecular barcodes generated TCR beta libraries. TCRdb analysed the 5' RACE reads with MiXCR anew, one entry per CDR3 protein. The table has around 210,000 distinct CDR3 sequences, roughly 8.2% seen once; the top ten hold 4.8%. The germline gives CDR1 MDHEN, CDR2 SYDVKM. V dropped 8 bases and J dropped 6 bases, with 14 bases sitting between them. This CDR3 has 13 residues. The data belong to a study of CD8 T cells in ankylosing spondylitis. Whole-study results and caveats: Within matched ankylosing spondylitis synovial fluid, disease-linked clones were reportedly significantly enriched. Within ankylosing spondylitis blood, a TCR beta motif made up of several highly homologous variants appeared to be characteristic.

Specimen: blood, either unsorted or a sorted T cell fraction (not recorded which). This sequence originates from a female donor with ankylosing spondylitis or in good health (not recorded which). The rearrangement uses TRBV28 and TRBJ2-4; tentative D call: TRBD2 (6 bases). The CDR3, as DNA: TGTGCCAGCGGGGGGTTTAGCGGAAACATTCAGTACTTC. This codes for CASGGFSGNIQYF.